This TCR beta chain is from a study of T-cell memory formation after mild COVID-19. General study points: Specificity for SARS-CoV-2 was not confirmed among the second-wave clones peaking on day 37. Day 15 to 85 contracting clones showed balanced CD4/CD8; day 15 to 37 expanders favored CD4+.

A few counts support this clonotype. The antigen is undetermined. The CDR3 covers 16 residues. V was clipped by 7 bases and J by 5 bases; unmatched bases: 16. TCRdb processed the 5' RACE reads anew with MiXCR; each CDR3 protein has one entry. The sample consists of fewer than 700,000 distinct CDR3 sequences, 18% of them appearing once. The chain combines TRBV12-3 or TRBV12-4 with TRBJ2-5; 7 bases are a match to TRBD1. The clonotype originates from an adult woman who had mild COVID-19 (a few samples of this study predate the infection). Cell type and time point are not known. The sequenced sample consisted of PBMCs or a T cell subset sorted from them (not recorded which). The CDR3 region is CASTPRGHRGSETQYF. In DNA form, the CDR3 reads TGTGCCAGCACCCCCCGAGGTCACAGGGGATCGGAGACCCAGTACTTC.